This T cell receptor beta chain was captured in a study of prognosis after radiotherapy for stage I lung cancer. Study at large: None of the non-small cell lung cancer patients was considered medically operable. Adenocarcinomas accounted for the tumors of 11 to 13 patients, and squamous cell carcinomas for those of roughly seven. Study outcomes and limitations: For the expanded TCR clones, whether they were tumor-specific was not determined.

In its sample, this clonotype was seen many times. Its antigen is unidentified. The authors amplified TCR beta CDR3 from genomic DNA using two-round multiplex PCR. The first round of PCR was done with primers that matched each TRBV and TRBJ gene. TCRdb re-called the multiplex PCR reads through MiXCR, storing one row per CDR3 protein. In the table there are roughly 25,000 distinct CDR3 sequences, around 30% of which are singletons. A volume of 4.5 to 7 milliliters of peripheral blood was collected by draw at each of two time points. The specimen comprised PBMCs, sampled before or after stereotactic body radiation therapy (not recorded which). The TCR sequence derives from a donor over 45 with non-small cell lung cancer.

CDR3 DNA sequence: TGTGCCAGCAGTTACGCGACTTTCGGGGGGCGCACAGATACGCAGTATTTT. Translated: CASSYATFGGRTDTQYF. The rearrangement links TRBV6-2 or TRBV6-3 to TRBJ2-3, with D tentatively TRBD2 (7 bases). Germline CDR1 and CDR2: MNHEY and SVGEGT. V lost 2 bases and J 1 base, leaving 16 bases between the germline ends. CDR3 length: 17 residues.